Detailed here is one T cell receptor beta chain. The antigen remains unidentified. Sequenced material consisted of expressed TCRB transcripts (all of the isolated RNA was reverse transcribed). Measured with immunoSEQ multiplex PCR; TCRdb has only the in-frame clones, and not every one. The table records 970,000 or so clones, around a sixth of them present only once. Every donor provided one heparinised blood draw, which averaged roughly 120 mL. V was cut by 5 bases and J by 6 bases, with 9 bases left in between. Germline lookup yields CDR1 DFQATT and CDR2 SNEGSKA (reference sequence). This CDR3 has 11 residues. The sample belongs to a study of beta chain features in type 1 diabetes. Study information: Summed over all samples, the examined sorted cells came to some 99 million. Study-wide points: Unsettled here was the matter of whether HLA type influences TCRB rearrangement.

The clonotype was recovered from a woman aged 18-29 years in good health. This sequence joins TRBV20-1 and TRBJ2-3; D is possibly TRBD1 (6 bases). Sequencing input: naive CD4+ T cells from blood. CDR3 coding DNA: TGCAGTGCTTACAGGGCTGATACGCAGTATTTT. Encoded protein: CSAYRADTQYF.